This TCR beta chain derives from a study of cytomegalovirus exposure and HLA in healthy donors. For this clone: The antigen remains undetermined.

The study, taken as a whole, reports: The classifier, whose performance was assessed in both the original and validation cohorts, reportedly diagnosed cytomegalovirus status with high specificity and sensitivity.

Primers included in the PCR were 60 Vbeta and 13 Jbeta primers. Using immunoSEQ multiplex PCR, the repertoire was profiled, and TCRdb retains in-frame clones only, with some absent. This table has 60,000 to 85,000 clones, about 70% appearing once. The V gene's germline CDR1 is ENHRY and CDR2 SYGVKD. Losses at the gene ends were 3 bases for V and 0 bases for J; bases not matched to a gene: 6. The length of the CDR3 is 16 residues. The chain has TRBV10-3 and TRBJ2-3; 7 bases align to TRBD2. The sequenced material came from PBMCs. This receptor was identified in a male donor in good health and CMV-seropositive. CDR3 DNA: TGTGCCATCAGTGACGCCGATAGCGGGAGCACAGATACGCAGTATTTT. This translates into CAISDADSGSTDTQYF.